This T cell receptor beta chain emerged from a study of OX40 agonist ivuxolimab in advanced cancers. The CDR3 length is 14 residues. The germline V gene encodes CDR1 SQVTM and CDR2 ANQGSEA. The V and J ends lost 4 bases and 5 bases, in that order; junction bases with no gene match: 7. Only in-frame clones appear in the TCRdb table, and some are missing; sequencing was by immunoSEQ multiplex PCR. The sample includes under 25,000 clones, nearly 85% of them seen just once. The J gene is TRBJ1-4, the V gene TRBV29-1; TRBD1 matches 7 bases. The sequence derives from an adult with an advanced solid tumor such as melanoma, head and neck, liver or kidney cancer. Here the sequenced sample was CD4+ or CD8+ T cells sorted from blood, taken in a trial of the OX40 agonist ivuxolimab. The CDR3, as DNA: TGCAGCGTTGCAGCAGGGGGAGGGAATGAAAAACTGTTTTTT. Translation: CSVAAGGGNEKLFF. Drawing the rest from reference TRBV29-1 and TRBJ1-4, the complete variable domain is SAVISQKPSRDICQRGTSLTIQCQVDSQVTMMFWYRQQPGQSLTLIATANQGSEATYESGFVIDKFPISRPNLTFSTLTVSNMSPEDSSIYLCSVAAGGGNEKLFFGSGTQLSVL.